The subject of this entry is one TCR beta chain. This specimen comes from a study of T cells in localized non-small cell lung cancer. Only in-frame clones appear in the TCRdb table, and some are missing; sequencing was by immunoSEQ multiplex PCR. This sample has 800 to 1,200 clones, with roughly 30% found just once. V gave up 3 bases and J gave up 3 bases; unmatched junction bases: 5. Germline V gene sequence: CDR1 SGDLS, CDR2 YYNGEE. There are 15 residues in the CDR3. Specimen: normal lung tissue next to the tumor, collected before any cancer treatment. V and J are TRBV9 and TRBJ2-3; 9 bases align to TRBD1. This clonotype was sampled from a female donor older than 55 with stage I lung adenocarcinoma. The CDR3, as DNA: TGTGCCAGCAGCGCCGGGACAGGGCAGACAGATACGCAGTATTTT. It yields the protein CASSAGTGQTDTQYF.